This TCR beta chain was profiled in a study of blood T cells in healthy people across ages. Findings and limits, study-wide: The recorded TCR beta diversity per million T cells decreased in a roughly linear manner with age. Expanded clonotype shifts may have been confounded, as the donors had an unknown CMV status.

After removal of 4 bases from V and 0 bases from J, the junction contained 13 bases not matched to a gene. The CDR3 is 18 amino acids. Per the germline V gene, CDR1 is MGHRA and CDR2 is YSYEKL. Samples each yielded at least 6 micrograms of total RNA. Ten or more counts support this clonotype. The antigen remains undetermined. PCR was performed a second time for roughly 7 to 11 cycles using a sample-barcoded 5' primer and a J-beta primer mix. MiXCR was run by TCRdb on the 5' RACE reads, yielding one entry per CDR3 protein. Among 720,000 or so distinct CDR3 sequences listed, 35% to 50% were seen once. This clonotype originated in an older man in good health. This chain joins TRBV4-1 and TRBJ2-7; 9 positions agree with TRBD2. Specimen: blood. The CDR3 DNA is TGCGCCAGCAGCCGGGGGGTAGCGGGAGAAAGCTCCTCCTACGAGCAGTACTTC. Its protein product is CASSRGVAGESSSYEQYF.